Presented here are 20 T cell receptor beta chains from one specimen sequenced in a study of blood T cell repertoires in COVID-19. The method was immunoSEQ multiplex PCR; TCRdb's version includes in-frame clones alone and lacks a portion of them. Of more than 95,000 clones in the sample, approximately 90% were seen once. The sequenced sample consisted of peripheral blood. Receptors originate from a man aged 60 to 75 with acute or convalescent COVID-19.

This clone was counted only a few times. The rearrangement joins TRBV20-1 to TRBJ2-7; 7 nucleotides align to TRBD1. The length of the CDR3 is 11 residues. The germline V gene has CDR1 DFQATT and CDR2 SNEGSKA (reference sequence). The trim removed 6 bases at V and 2 bases at J, leaving 1 base unmatched. CDR3 nucleotide sequence: TGCAGTGCAGACAGGGCCTACGAGCAGTACTTC. Translated: CSADRAYEQYF.

CDR3 sequence (DNA): TGTGCCAGCAGCTTGGGGGCCAGGGTTTTTCGTGGCTACACCTTC. Translating it yields CASSLGARVFRGYTF. The chain joins TRBV5-6 to TRBJ1-2; D might be TRBD1 (5 bases). Germline assignment: CDR1 SGHDT and CDR2 YYEEEE. The CDR3 sequence is 15 residues long. V was trimmed by 0 bases and J by 7 bases, leaving 16 bases between them.

The genes are TRBV12-3 or TRBV12-4 and TRBJ2-5; D ambiguous. V lost 6 bases and J lost 10, with 12 bases in between. This CDR3 is built from 11 residues. CDR3 loop: CASRYGSDQYF. CDR3 DNA: TGTGCCAGCAGGTACGGGTCCGACCAGTACTTC.

The rearrangement joins TRBV6-5 to TRBJ1-2; possibly TRBD1 for D (5 bases). Trimming took 7 bases from V and 3 from J, leaving 12 bases between them. Germline loops: CDR1 MNHEY, CDR2 SVGAGI. The length of the CDR3 is 13 residues. The CDR3 protein is CASIGGGHYGYTF. CDR3 nucleotide sequence: TGTGCCAGCATAGGCGGGGGTCACTATGGCTACACCTTC.

The chain is built from TRBV11-2 and TRBJ1-1, with D possibly TRBD1 on 6 matching bases. V was clipped by 0 bases and J by 5 bases, with 13 bases between them. CDR3 length equals 15 residues. Germline V gene data show CDR1 as SGHAT and CDR2 as FQNNGV. In DNA, the CDR3 is TGTGCCAGCAGCTTAGATCCAGGGGTCAGAACTGAAGCTTTCTTT. Translation: CASSLDPGVRTEAFF.

The J gene is TRBJ2-2, the V gene TRBV7-2, with TRBD2 identical over 8 bases. Germline loops: CDR1 SGHTA, CDR2 FQGNSA. This CDR3 is 16 amino acids long. The J segment lost 0 bases and the V segment lost 4 bases, leaving 4 bases of the junction unmatched. DNA for the CDR3: TGTGCCAGCAGCTCGGGGGGGGTCGCGAACACCGGGGAGCTGTTTTTT. Translation gives CASSSGGVANTGELFF.

V gene TRBV5-4 combines with J gene TRBJ2-5, with D possibly matching TRBD2 (7 bases). The CDR3 totals 15 residues. Germline V CDR1 and CDR2: SGHNT, YYREEE (reference sequence). V was trimmed by 0 bases and J by 5 bases, leaving 14 bases between them. The CDR3 loop is CASSLAAGAGETQYF. The CDR3 nucleotides are TGTGCCAGCAGCTTGGCGGCGGGGGCGGGGGAGACCCAGTACTTC.

This clone has a single count. The J gene is TRBJ1-3, the V gene TRBV4-1; D is ambiguous. CDR3 length: 14 residues. V dropped 8 bases and J dropped 0 bases, with 11 bases sitting between them. Germline CDR1 is MGHRA and CDR2 is YSYEKL. CDR3 amino acids: CASATSPSGNTIYF. As DNA, the CDR3 is TGCGCCAGCGCAACCAGTCCCTCTGGAAACACCATATATTTT.

Written as DNA, the CDR3 is TGTGCCAGCAGCCGGAAGGGGTTGGCATTCGCCTATGGCTACACCTTC. Encoded protein: CASSRKGLAFAYGYTF. The chain employs TRBV28 and TRBJ1-2, with a possible D match to TRBD1 (5 bases). The germline CDR1 and CDR2 sequences are MDHEN and SYDVKM. The CDR3 sequence is 16 residues long. V dropped 6 bases and J dropped 4 bases, with 21 bases sitting between them.

V is TRBV5-1 and J is TRBJ1-1; 7 bases are a match to TRBD1. Germline CDR1 reads SGHRS; CDR2 reads YFSETQ. Trimming took 4 bases from V and 0 from J; bases not matched to a gene: 12. The CDR3 is made up of 17 amino acids. The CDR3 reads CASSPRDRIFLNTEAFF. For the CDR3, the DNA is TGCGCCAGCAGCCCGAGGGACAGAATATTTTTGAACACTGAAGCTTTCTTT.

The rearrangement joins TRBV19 to TRBJ1-2; possible D gene TRBD1, 6 bases. The germline V and J ends were trimmed by 1 base and 8 bases, with 11 bases remaining between them. This CDR3 is 13 amino acids long. Germline CDR1 reads LNHDA; CDR2 reads SQIVND (reference sequence). The CDR3 nucleotides read TGTGCCAGTAGTATAGCATCACAGGGAGGCTACACCTTC. Residues: CASSIASQGGYTF.

This sequence joins TRBV6-5 and TRBJ1-1; tentative D call: TRBD1 (6 bases). Germline V gives CDR1 MNHEY, CDR2 SVGAGI. Trimming stripped 6 bases from V and 5 bases from J, with 13 bases between. This CDR3 contains 13 residues. CDR3 nucleotides: TGTGCCAGCAGCCTGGACAGAGGGACTGAAGCTTTCTTT. This sequence encodes CASSLDRGTEAFF.

This clone appeared once. J is TRBJ2-7 and V is TRBV7-9, with D maybe TRBD2 (5 bases). The CDR3 is made up of 14 amino acids. CDR1 is SEHNR and CDR2 is FQNEAQ in the germline V gene (reference sequence). CDR3 DNA sequence: TGTGCCAGCAGCTTAAGCCAGGACTCCTCCGAGCAGTACGTC. This gives the protein CASSLSQDSSEQYV.

The rearrangement joins TRBV3-1 (or the pseudogene TRBV3-2) to TRBJ2-6; D perhaps matches TRBD1 (6 bases). The ends were cut back, 6 bases at V and 3 bases at J, with 12 bases in the middle. Germline-derived CDR1 and CDR2 are LGHDT and YNNKEL (reference sequence). The CDR3 has 15 amino acids. The CDR3 coding sequence is TGTGCCAGCAGTTTACAGGGTATTGGGGCCAACGTCCTGACTTTC. It translates to CASSLQGIGANVLTF.

The CDR3 nucleotides read TGTGCCAGCAGCCCCACCACAGGGATCTGGGGCTACACCTTC. This gives the protein CASSPTTGIWGYTF. The V gene is TRBV14, the J gene TRBJ1-2; tentative D call: TRBD1 (6 bases). V was cut by 4 bases and J by 8 bases, with 17 bases left in between. Germline V gene data show CDR1 as SGHDN and CDR2 as FVKESK. The CDR3 has 14 amino acids.

This chain uses TRBV7-9 with TRBJ1-5; 7 bases line up with TRBD1. Germline V gene data show CDR1 as SEHNR and CDR2 as FQNEAQ (reference sequence). J was trimmed by 1 base and V by 5 bases; bases with no gene match: 5. CDR3 length: 15 residues. CDR3 sequence: CASSPHRGSNQPQHF. CDR3 nucleotides: TGTGCCAGCAGCCCTCACAGGGGAAGCAATCAGCCCCAGCATTTT.

The chain recombines TRBV5-1 with TRBJ2-2; a weak D match, TRBD2 (6 bases). Germline CDR1 reads SGHRS; CDR2 reads YFSETQ. Trimming stripped 4 bases from V and 2 bases from J, with 9 bases between. The CDR3 runs to 14 residues. The CDR3 bases are TGCGCCAGCAGCGAGGGACTTAACACCGGGGAGCTGTTTTTT. Translated, it gives CASSEGLNTGELFF.

This rearrangement joins TRBV9 to TRBJ2-1; tentative D call: TRBD2 (5 bases). V was clipped by 7 bases and J by 4 bases, with 18 bases between them. The CDR3 length is 15 residues. Germline CDR1 SGDLS, CDR2 YYNGEE. The CDR3 DNA follows: TGTGCCAGCTCCCCGGACCCCGGACTTTACAATGAGCAGTTCTTC. Its translation is CASSPDPGLYNEQFF.

This rearrangement joins TRBV5-1 to TRBJ1-2, with D hard to call. The germline V and J ends were trimmed by 6 bases and 8 bases, with 23 bases remaining between them. CDR1 is SGHRS, CDR2 YFSETQ, per germline. The CDR3 loop spans 15 amino acids. The CDR3 loop reads CASITAPTQSGGYTF. The CDR3 DNA sequence: TGCGCCAGCATAACGGCCCCCACCCAGAGCGGCGGCTACACCTTC.

The V call is TRBV27, the J call TRBJ1-2; D not resolved. This CDR3 is 13 amino acids long. Germline assignment: CDR1 MNHEY and CDR2 SMNVEV (reference sequence). V lost 6 bases and J lost 4, with 12 bases in between. As DNA, the CDR3 is TGTGCCAGCAGACAAAATCCCACCTATGGCTACACCTTC. Translating it yields CASRQNPTYGYTF.